This passage covers 23 T cell receptor beta chains from one sample sequenced in a study of CD8+ T cells in alopecia areata. RNA, once extracted, was reverse transcribed into cDNA for use as the sequencing template. Libraries were prepared by immunoSEQ multiplex PCR; TCRdb keeps only in-frame clonotypes and omits some of them. The table lists some 180,000 clones, around 63% of them singletons. The sequencing here drew on CD4+ T cells sorted from blood, taken at week 0. All receptors come from a human donor with alopecia areata.

The chain recombines TRBV27 with TRBJ1-2, with D unresolved. Germline loops: CDR1 MNHEY, CDR2 SMNVEV (reference sequence). This CDR3 contains 14 residues. The V gene lost 3 bases and the J gene lost 2 bases, with 10 bases spanning the gap. CDR3 amino acids: CASSLRGSNYGYTF. DNA for the CDR3: TGTGCCAGCAGTTTGAGAGGGTCGAACTATGGCTACACCTTC.

This clone showed up just a few times. This chain links TRBV29-1 with TRBJ2-7; the D gene could be TRBD1 or TRBD2 (5 bases each). Trimming shortened V by 8 bases and J by 2 bases, and 13 bases separated the two germline ends. The CDR3 has 12 amino acids. The germline V gene encodes CDR1 SQVTM and CDR2 ANQGSEA. CDR3 DNA: TGCAGCTCCCGGGACGGCGCCTACGAGCAGTACTTC. Amino acids: CSSRDGAYEQYF.

This clone has only a few counts. This rearrangement joins TRBV25-1 to TRBJ2-7; no reliable D call. The V gene lost 3 bases and the J gene lost 1 base, with 7 bases spanning the gap. The CDR3 totals 13 residues. Looked up from germline, CDR1 is MGHDK and CDR2 is SYGVNS. The CDR3 DNA is TGTGCCAGCAGTGAGTCTGTTTCCTACGAGCAGTACTTC. This sequence encodes CASSESVSYEQYF.

As DNA, the CDR3 is TGTGCCAGCACCCTGCTGCAGCGGGGGGTCGAGCAGTTCTTC. This translates into CASTLLQRGVEQFF. V and J are TRBV2 and TRBJ2-1, with TRBD2 matching over 9 bases. The trim removed 7 bases at V and 10 bases at J, leaving 11 bases unmatched. This CDR3 comprises 14 residues. The germline gives CDR1 SNHLY, CDR2 FYNNEI.

The chain recombines TRBV29-1 with TRBJ2-2; 12 bases match TRBD1. J gave up 4 bases and V 6 bases, and 3 bases lay outside the gene matches. Germline lookup yields CDR1 SQVTM and CDR2 ANQGSEA. This CDR3 comprises 14 residues. The CDR3 coding sequence is TGCAGCGTCCCGGGACAGGGGGCCACCGGGGAGCTGTTTTTT. Amino acid sequence: CSVPGQGATGELFF.

The sample holds a few counts of this clone. This chain joins TRBV2 and TRBJ1-1; D uncertain. V dropped 3 bases and J dropped 0 bases, with 8 bases sitting between them. Germline CDR1 reads SNHLY; CDR2 reads FYNNEI. This CDR3 spans 14 amino acids. The CDR3 DNA sequence: TGTGCCAGCAGTGATCAGTACATGAACACTGAAGCTTTCTTT. Residues: CASSDQYMNTEAFF. Full variable domain (outside the CDR3, taken from reference TRBV2 and TRBJ1-1): EPEVTQTPSHQVTQMGQEVILRCVPISNHLYFYWYRQILGQKVEFLVSFYNNEISEKSEIFDDQFSVERPDGSNFTLKIRSTKLEDSAMYFCASSDQYMNTEAFFGQGTRLTVV.

The rearrangement uses TRBV25-1 and TRBJ2-5; D remains unclear. CDR3 length: 15 residues. The germline V gene encodes CDR1 MGHDK and CDR2 SYGVNS. V was clipped by 3 bases and J by 4 bases, with 15 bases between them. This CDR3 is CASSDLRQLGETQYF. The CDR3 DNA sequence: TGTGCCAGCAGTGATCTGAGGCAATTGGGAGAGACCCAGTACTTC.

In this sample, this clone turned up a few times. The chain combines TRBV7-2 with TRBJ2-3; D may be TRBD1 or TRBD2 (5 bases each). CDR1 SGHTA and CDR2 FQGNSA come from the germline V gene. Between the trimmed V and J ends, which lost 3 bases and 2 bases, there was a span of 9 bases. The CDR3 covers 14 residues. The CDR3 bases are TGTGCCAGCAGCTTTATGGGGGTCACAGATACGCAGTATTTT. Residues: CASSFMGVTDTQYF.

This clone was observed a few times. The chain is built from TRBV13 and TRBJ2-7, with D unclear. The ends were cut back, 6 bases at V and 0 bases at J, with 6 bases in the middle. Looked up from germline, CDR1 is PRHDT and CDR2 is FYEKMQ (reference sequence). The CDR3 length is 12 residues. The CDR3 sequence is CASSLNSYEQYF. In DNA form, the CDR3 reads TGTGCCAGCAGTCTAAACTCCTACGAGCAGTACTTC.

The genes are TRBV30 and TRBJ2-1; weak D call: TRBD1 (6 bases). The length of the CDR3 is 14 residues. Between the trimmed V and J ends, which lost 2 bases and 1 base, there was a span of 9 bases. The germline gives CDR1 GTSNPN, CDR2 SVGIG (reference sequence). The CDR3 loop is CAWSIGTSYNEQFF. The DNA for the CDR3 is TGTGCCTGGAGTATAGGGACATCCTACAATGAGCAGTTCTTC.

V usage is TRBV6-5 and J usage is TRBJ2-7; 7 nucleotides align to TRBD1. This CDR3 has 12 residues. Germline V lookup: CDR1 MNHEY, CDR2 SVGAGI. The V and J ends lost 4 bases and 11 bases, in that order; junction bases with no gene match: 8. CDR3 protein: CASSSADRVEYF. In nucleotides, the CDR3 is TGTGCCAGCAGTTCCGCTGACAGGGTGGAGTACTTC.

V is TRBV7-2 and J is TRBJ2-4; 10 bases line up with TRBD2. Germline V gives CDR1 SGHTA, CDR2 FQGNSA. The CDR3 is 15 amino acids. J was trimmed by 4 bases and V by 4 bases; bases with no gene match: 4. This chain's CDR3 is CASSSILAGKNIQYF. Here the CDR3 DNA reads TGTGCCAGCAGCTCCATACTAGCGGGAAAAAACATTCAGTACTTC. The full variable domain, completed using reference TRBV7-2 and TRBJ2-4, is GAGVSQSPSNKVTEKGKDVELRCDPISGHTALYWYRQSLGQGLEFLIYFQGNSAPDKSGLPSDRFSAERTGGSVSTLTIQRTQQEDSAVYLCASSSILAGKNIQYFGAGTRLSVL.

The chain employs TRBV29-1 and TRBJ1-2, with TRBD1 matching over 10 bases. The ends lost 5 bases at V and 6 bases at J; junction bases unmatched: 12. This CDR3 has 15 amino acids. The germline V gene has CDR1 SQVTM and CDR2 ANQGSEA. Written as DNA, the CDR3 is TGCAGCGTTCCGGGACAGGGGCCGGAAGGGAATGGCTACACCTTC. Protein: CSVPGQGPEGNGYTF.

The chain joins TRBV19 to TRBJ1-2, with TRBD1 matching over 7 bases. Germline values: CDR1 LNHDA, CDR2 SQIVND (reference sequence). CDR3 length equals 17 residues. Trimming cost V 4 bases and J 0 bases; bases outside gene matches: 11. CDR3 in DNA: TGTGCCAGTAGTACTTACAGGGGAAAGAGCTCTAACTATGGCTACACCTTC. Its protein is CASSTYRGKSSNYGYTF.

V and J are TRBV7-8 and TRBJ2-7; TRBD1 matches at 7 bases. This CDR3 is 16 amino acids long. Losses at the gene ends were 1 base for V and 0 bases for J; bases not matched to a gene: 6. The V gene's germline CDR1 is SGHVS and CDR2 FQNEAQ. The CDR3 loop reads CASSLVGTVSSYEQYF. Here the CDR3 DNA reads TGTGCCAGCAGCTTAGTAGGGACAGTGAGCTCCTACGAGCAGTACTTC.

The rearrangement links TRBV30 to TRBJ1-5, with no clear D. Trimming cost V 4 bases and J 4 bases, with 11 bases left between them. Germline values: CDR1 GTSNPN, CDR2 SVGIG (reference sequence). The CDR3 covers 13 residues. DNA for the CDR3: TGTGCCTGGACAGCTAGTAGTAATCAGCCCCAGCATTTT. Its protein product is CAWTASSNQPQHF.

DNA of the CDR3: TGTGCCTGGAGTACCGAGGCGGATGGCTACACCTTC. Its protein is CAWSTEADGYTF. The V gene is TRBV30, the J gene TRBJ1-2; D unresolved. The CDR3 runs 12 residues. Germline assignment: CDR1 GTSNPN and CDR2 SVGIG (reference sequence). V was shortened by 2 bases and J by 6 bases, with 10 bases between the two germline ends.

This rearrangement joins TRBV5-1 to TRBJ2-3; 8 bases agree with TRBD2. CDR3 length: 11 amino acids. The V and J ends lost 4 bases and 10 bases, in that order; junction bases with no gene match: 2. CDR1 SGHRS and CDR2 YFSETQ come from the germline V gene. CDR3 sequence reads: CASSPGGPQYF. DNA for the CDR3: TGCGCCAGCAGCCCGGGGGGGCCGCAGTATTTT.

The chain is built from TRBV30 and TRBJ2-5; tentatively, D is TRBD2 (5 bases). Germline values: CDR1 GTSNPN, CDR2 SVGIG (reference sequence). Trimming removed 8 bases at V and 5 bases at J, with 21 bases between. The CDR3 covers 14 residues. The CDR3 nucleotides are TGTGCCGGGGAGTTTTCGGGGAGCATGGAGACCCAGTACTTC. Translation: CAGEFSGSMETQYF.

The genes are TRBV7-2 and TRBJ2-3, with TRBD2 identical over 9 bases. From germline, CDR1 is SGHTA and CDR2 FQGNSA. V was clipped by 6 bases and J by 0 bases; unmatched bases: 13. The CDR3 totals 18 residues. DNA of the CDR3: TGTGCCAGCAGTCCGGGACTAGCCCCATTCCTTAGCACAGATACGCAGTATTTT. Amino acids: CASSPGLAPFLSTDTQYF.

The genes are TRBV30 and TRBJ1-5, with D uncertain. The ends were cut back, 2 bases at V and 2 bases at J, with 7 bases in the middle. In germline, CDR1 is GTSNPN, CDR2 SVGIG (reference sequence). This CDR3 spans 13 amino acids. The CDR3 DNA sequence: TGTGCCTGGAGTTCGTCGGGCAATCAGCCCCAGCATTTT. Its translation: CAWSSSGNQPQHF.

There are a few counts of this clone. This chain links TRBV2 with TRBJ1-3, with D uncertain. Germline values: CDR1 SNHLY, CDR2 FYNNEI. This CDR3 has 13 residues. The V and J ends lost 4 bases and 0 bases respectively, with 4 bases between them. DNA of the CDR3: TGTGCCAGCAGTGCCGACTCTGGAAACACCATATATTTT. Translation gives CASSADSGNTIYF.

The chain combines TRBV7-3 with TRBJ1-1; weak D call: TRBD1 (6 bases). The CDR3 covers 14 residues. The ends were cut back, 4 bases at V and 8 bases at J, with 17 bases in the middle. Per germline, CDR1 SGHTA and CDR2 FQGTGA. The CDR3 DNA reads TGTGCCAGCAGCTCGGGCCTGGGGGCCGAAGAAGCTTTCTTT. Its protein is CASSSGLGAEEAFF. Based on the CDR3 plus reference TRBV7-3 and TRBJ1-1, the full variable domain is GAGVSQTPSNKVTEKGKYVELRCDPISGHTALYWYRQSLGQGPEFLIYFQGTGAADDSGLPNDRFFAVRPEGSVSTLKIQRTERGDSAVYLCASSSGLGAEEAFFGQGTRLTVV.